The rows below give T cell receptor beta chains drawn from one sample of a study of beta chain features in type 1 diabetes. Sequenced by immunoSEQ multiplex PCR; TCRdb stores in-frame clones only, minus some. Here the sample spans 300,000 to 400,000 clones, around 9.6% being singletons. The material sequenced was central memory CD4+ T cells from blood. These receptors were collected from a man younger than 45 with type 1 diabetes. Both conserved end residues are part of each CDR3. Each record gives: clone size, V gene, D gene, J gene, CDR3 protein, CDR3 DNA. A D gene is named only where the DNA matches it firmly. The size entry is marked missing in some rows and otherwise reads once, few, many or a size class.

many,TRBV7-2,-,TRBJ2-2,CASSFSGDTGELFF,TGTGCCAGCAGCTTTTCGGGGGACACCGGGGAGCTGTTTTTT
once,TRBV11-3,-,TRBJ1-2,CATRRYGYTF,TGTGCCACCCGGCGCTATGGCTACACCTTC
-,TRBV4-2,-,TRBJ1-2,CASSPGQGEGYTF,TGTGCCAGCAGCCCTGGGCAGGGTGAGGGATACACCTTC
-,TRBV5-1,TRBD2,TRBJ2-1,CASSLAPTSGQDEQFF,TGCGCCAGCAGCTTGGCACCGACTAGCGGACAGGATGAGCAGTTCTTC
many,TRBV5-4,-,TRBJ2-7,CASSSQGTTSYEQYF,TGTGCCAGCAGCTCTCAGGGGACAACCTCCTACGAGCAGTACTTC
-,TRBV27,-,TRBJ2-3,CASSFLRQNTDTQYF,TGTGCCAGCAGTTTCCTCCGGCAGAACACAGATACGCAGTATTTT
few,TRBV30,-,TRBJ2-5,CAWSAGNAGWQETQYF,TGTGCCTGGAGTGCGGGAAACGCGGGGTGGCAAGAGACCCAGTACTTC
-,TRBV15,-,TRBJ1-5,CATSRARDEDQPQHF,TGTGCCACCAGCAGAGCCAGGGACGAGGACCAGCCCCAGCATTTT
few,TRBV11-2,-,TRBJ2-1,CASSFIMVNEQFF,TGTGCCAGCAGCTTTATTATGGTAAATGAGCAGTTCTTC
-,TRBV4-3,-,TRBJ1-5,CASSQGSDGKTVPRRQPQHF,TGCGCCAGCAGCCAAGGATCGGACGGAAAAACCGTCCCACGGCGTCAACCCCAGCATTTT
few,TRBV11-1,TRBD2,TRBJ2-5,CASTAGVQETQYF,TGTGCCAGCACCGCGGGGGTCCAAGAGACCCAGTACTTC
-,TRBV7-9,-,TRBJ2-1,CASSLAGSSYNEQFF,TGTGCCAGCAGCTTAGCGGGGAGCTCCTACAATGAGCAGTTCTTC
few,TRBV28,TRBD1,TRBJ1-3,CASSHGQADSGNTIYF,TGTGCCAGCAGCCACGGACAGGCCGACTCTGGAAACACCATATATTTT
few,TRBV5-8,-,TRBJ2-7,CASSLGPPNGAYEQYF,TGTGCCAGCAGCTTGGGGCCACCCAACGGGGCCTACGAGCAGTACTTC
many,TRBV6-1,-,TRBJ2-7,CASRWEKGDYEQYF,TGTGCCAGCAGATGGGAAAAGGGGGACTACGAGCAGTACTTC
few,TRBV4-1,-,TRBJ2-5,CASSQDRRIQETQYF,TGTGCCAGCAGCCAAGATCGGCGAATCCAAGAGACCCAGTACTTC
-,TRBV6-5,-,TRBJ1-3,CASSLRRSSGNTIYF,TGTGCCAGCAGCTTGCGCAGGAGCTCTGGAAACACCATATATTTT
-,TRBV7-2,TRBD2,TRBJ2-5,CASSSVSGRARETQYF,TGTGCCAGCAGCTCTGTTAGCGGGAGGGCCCGAGAGACCCAGTACTTC
-,TRBV6-5,-,TRBJ2-5,CASRVERRETQYF,TGTGCCAGCAGAGTCGAGAGGCGGGAGACCCAGTACTTC
few,TRBV28,-,TRBJ2-7,CASSTTWVIEQYF,TGTGCCAGCAGTACGACATGGGTAATCGAGCAGTACTTC
few,TRBV7-9,TRBD1,TRBJ2-1,CASSIIGQGTNEQFF,TGTGCCAGCAGTATTATCGGACAGGGAACAAATGAGCAGTTCTTC
many,TRBV21-1,-,TRBJ2-7,CASSKCHHTNSYEQYF,TGTGCCAGCAGCAAATGTCACCATACCAACTCCTACGAGCAGTACTTC
few,TRBV6-5,TRBD2,TRBJ2-3,CASSSGLAGLTDTQYF,TGTGCCAGCAGTTCCGGACTAGCGGGATTGACAGATACGCAGTATTTT
few,TRBV28,TRBD1,TRBJ2-1,CASSLGQGNEQFF,TGTGCCAGCAGTTTAGGACAGGGGAATGAGCAGTTCTTC
-,TRBV4-2,-,TRBJ2-1,CASSQVYRDSYNEQFF,TGTGCCAGCAGCCAAGTCTACCGGGATTCCTACAATGAGCAGTTCTTC
few,TRBV19,-,TRBJ2-5,CASTTTGGLQETQYF,TGTGCCAGTACCACTACCGGAGGATTACAAGAGACCCAGTACTTC
many,TRBV28,-,TRBJ2-3,CASSWDTQYF,TGTGCCTCCTCATGGGATACGCAGTATTTT
many,TRBV7-3,-,TRBJ1-2,CASSPSRDYGYTF,TGTGCCAGCAGCCCATCCCGGGACTATGGCTACACCTTC
few,TRBV28,TRBD1,TRBJ1-2,CASSPSDRGNYGYTF,TGTGCCAGCAGTCCATCGGACAGGGGAAACTATGGCTACACCTTC
few,TRBV7-9,-,TRBJ2-3,CASSLSDSTDTQYF,TGTGCCAGCAGCTTATCTGATAGCACAGATACGCAGTATTTT
-,TRBV6-6,-,TRBJ1-4,CAIRANRATNEKLFF,TGTGCCATCAGGGCAAACAGGGCTACTAATGAAAAACTGTTTTTT
few,TRBV27,-,TRBJ2-5,CASSYLATQETQYF,TGTGCCAGCAGTTACTTGGCCACCCAAGAGACCCAGTACTTC
-,TRBV19,-,TRBJ1-2,CASSWAGNTHYGYTF,TGTGCCAGTAGTTGGGCAGGGAACACCCACTATGGCTACACCTTC
-,TRBV25-1,-,TRBJ2-7,CASSGELYEQYF,TGTGCCAGCAGTGGGGAGCTCTACGAGCAGTACTTC
-,TRBV5-4,-,TRBJ2-7,CASSLRRGGEQYF,TGTGCCAGCAGCCTCCGCAGGGGCGGCGAGCAGTACTTC
few,TRBV18,-,TRBJ2-3,CASSPGSPTDTQYF,TGTGCCAGCTCGCCAGGCTCCCCCACAGATACGCAGTATTTT
-,TRBV6-1,TRBD2,TRBJ2-1,CASKGLAGTYNEQFF,TGTGCCAGCAAGGGACTAGCGGGAACCTACAATGAGCAGTTCTTC
few,TRBV5-1,-,TRBJ2-2,CASSEVQGPGELFF,TGCGCCAGCAGCGAGGTACAGGGTCCCGGGGAGCTGTTTTTT
-,TRBV7-2,TRBD1,TRBJ2-1,CATPQGSSYNEQFF,TGTGCCACCCCACAGGGGAGCTCCTACAATGAGCAGTTCTTC